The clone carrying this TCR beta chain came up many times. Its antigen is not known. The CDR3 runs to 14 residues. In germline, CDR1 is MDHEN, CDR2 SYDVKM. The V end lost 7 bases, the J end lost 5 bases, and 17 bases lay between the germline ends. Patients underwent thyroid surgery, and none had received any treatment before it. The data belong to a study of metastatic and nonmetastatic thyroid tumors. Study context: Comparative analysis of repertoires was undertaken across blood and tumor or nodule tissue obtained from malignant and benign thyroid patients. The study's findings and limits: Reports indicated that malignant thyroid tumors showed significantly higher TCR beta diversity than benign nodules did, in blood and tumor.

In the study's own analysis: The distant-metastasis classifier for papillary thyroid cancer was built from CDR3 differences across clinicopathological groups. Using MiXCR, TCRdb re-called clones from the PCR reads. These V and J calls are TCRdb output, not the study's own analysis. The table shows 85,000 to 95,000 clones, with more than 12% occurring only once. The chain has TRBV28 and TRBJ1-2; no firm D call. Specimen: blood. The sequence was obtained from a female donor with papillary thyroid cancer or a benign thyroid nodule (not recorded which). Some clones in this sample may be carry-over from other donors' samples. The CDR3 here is CASTYEESPYGYTF. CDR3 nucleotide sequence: TGTGCCAGCACTTACGAGGAGAGTCCTTATGGCTACACCTTC.